This entry describes one TCR beta chain. This entry is derived from a study of blood T cell repertoires in COVID-19. Clones were sequenced by immunoSEQ multiplex PCR, and TCRdb holds only the in-frame ones, with some missing. The profile shows roughly 270,000 clones, roughly 85% of them singletons. The sample was peripheral blood. The receptor was derived from a middle-aged man with active or convalescent COVID-19.

CDR3 sequence: CASSQIIIPQETQYF. CDR3 coding DNA: TGTGCCAGCAGCCAAATCATTATACCACAGGAGACCCAGTACTTC. The V and J genes are TRBV3-1 (or the pseudogene TRBV3-2) and TRBJ2-5; D gene uncertain. This CDR3 comprises 15 residues. Germline CDR1 is LGHDT and CDR2 is YNNKEL (reference sequence). The V end was cut by 2 bases, the J end by 5 bases, with 15 bases between.